This T cell receptor beta chain was identified in a study of T cell clonotyping in hematopoietic cell transplantation. Study results and limitations: Few recipient clonotypes overlapped donors; over 95% were de novo at given depth. Broader posttransplant TCR repertoire diversity was predicted by graft donor and pretransplant recipient Inverse Simpson Index values. After transplant, recipient diversity fell while pathologically expanded clonotypes grew through day 180.

The protocol was immunoSEQ multiplex PCR, while the TCRdb copy is restricted to in-frame clones and leaves out a portion. The table records about 69,000 clones, over 90% of them present only once. Remarks on this clone: What it recognizes is unknown.

The germline CDR1 and CDR2 sequences are SNHLY and FYNNEI. The CDR3 covers 15 residues. Trimming took 4 bases from V and 1 from J, leaving 10 bases between them. The sequence was obtained from a man aged 50 to 59 in good health. Some clones in this sample may be carry-over from other donors' samples. The chain recombines TRBV2 with TRBJ2-2, with D possibly TRBD2 on 5 matching bases. Sequenced input: peripheral blood mononuclear cells. The DNA of the CDR3 is TGTGCCAGCAGTGGGGTAGCGAGGAACACCGGGGAGCTGTTTTTT. Translation: CASSGVARNTGELFF.